Listed here are 25 T cell receptor beta chains from one sample, sequenced in a study of blood T cells in healthy people across ages. Alongside a J-beta primer mix, a sample-barcoded 5' primer served in a second PCR lasting 7 to 11 cycles. TCRdb called the 5' RACE reads again in MiXCR, with one record for every CDR3 protein. The sample has about a million distinct CDR3 sequences, just over 50% seen once. The sequencing input was blood. The receptors were gathered from a woman aged 55-69 years in good health.

The V call is TRBV10-3, the J call TRBJ2-5; D is unresolved. CDR3 length equals 16 residues. Trimming took 3 bases from V and 0 from J, leaving 14 bases between them. Germline CDR1 is ENHRY and CDR2 is SYGVKD. CDR3 nucleotide sequence: TGTGCCATCAGTGATCCGGCAGACGAGTACCAAGAGACCCAGTACTTC. Protein: CAISDPADEYQETQYF.

This clonotype showed up just once. The V call is TRBV24-1, the J call TRBJ2-5; perhaps TRBD1 as D (5 bases). The DNA matches TRBJ2-7 better at its end, which makes the J call doubtful. CDR3 length: 15 amino acids. Germline CDR1 reads KGHDR; CDR2 reads SFDVKD. CDR3 protein: CATSDPDRSSYEQYF. CDR3 sequence (DNA): TGTGCCACCAGTGATCCAGACAGATCCTCTTACGAGCAGTACTTC.

The rearrangement links TRBV12-3 or TRBV12-4 to TRBJ2-3, with D tentatively TRBD2 (6 bases). Deletions cut 5 bases from V and 11 bases from J, with 20 bases between. This CDR3 has 14 amino acids. The CDR3 reads CASSPGLASDVQYF. The CDR3 coding sequence is TGTGCCAGCAGTCCGGGACTGGCGTCAGATGTGCAGTATTTT.

This clonotype was seen a handful of times. The chain couples TRBV20-1 to TRBJ2-1, with TRBD2 matching 10 bases. This CDR3 region has 14 residues. J lost 7 bases, V lost 3 bases, and 6 bases had no gene match. The germline V gene has CDR1 DFQATT and CDR2 SNEGSKA (reference sequence). CDR3 region: CSARMASGRNEQFF. The CDR3 DNA reads TGCAGTGCTAGGATGGCTAGCGGGAGAAATGAGCAGTTCTTC.

This chain connects TRBV29-1 to TRBJ2-1, with D tentatively TRBD2 (5 bases). Looked up from germline, CDR1 is SQVTM and CDR2 is ANQGSEA. V gave up 6 bases and J gave up 2 bases, with 17 bases separating them. The CDR3 has 15 residues. The CDR3 DNA follows: TGCAGCGTCGGGGTGAGGGCAACAACCTACAATGAGCAGTTCTTC. It codes for CSVGVRATTYNEQFF.

This clonotype has only a few counts. The chain employs TRBV2 and TRBJ2-1, with unresolved D. The J call could be wrong; TRBJ2-7 is a better fit for the DNA end. This CDR3 spans 15 amino acids. CDR1 SNHLY and CDR2 FYNNEI come from the germline V gene. CDR3 DNA sequence: TGTGCCAGCAGTGAAGAACTCACTCGTGGCTACGAGCAGTACTTC. Residues: CASSEELTRGYEQYF.

This clonotype has just a few counts. The CDR3 spells CASSFGRESDHEQYF. The CDR3 nucleotides are TGTGCCAGCAGTTTCGGGCGGGAGTCGGACCACGAGCAGTACTTC. The J gene is TRBJ2-7, the V gene TRBV28, with 7 positions matching TRBD2. Unmatched junction bases numbered 10, after V lost 3 bases and J lost 5 bases. Germline V gene sequence: CDR1 MDHEN, CDR2 SYDVKM. CDR3 length: 15 amino acids.

V is TRBV11-2 and J is TRBJ2-7, with 7 bases that match TRBD2. Looked up from germline, CDR1 is SGHAT and CDR2 is FQNNGV. The CDR3 covers 13 residues. V was pared by 5 bases and J by 6 bases, with 7 bases of the junction left unmatched. Here the CDR3 reads CASSRDYRFEQYF. The CDR3 coding sequence is TGTGCCAGCAGCCGGGACTACCGGTTCGAGCAGTACTTC.

The V and J genes are TRBV20-1 and TRBJ2-5; D remains ambiguous. TRBJ2-7 explains the end of the DNA better; the J call may be wrong. Germline V gene lookup returns CDR1 DFQATT and CDR2 SNEGSKA (reference sequence). This CDR3 is built from 12 residues. The CDR3 loop is CSARKLWGEQYF. CDR3 bases: TGCAGTGCCCGAAAACTTTGGGGCGAGCAGTACTTC.

V and J are TRBV20-1 and TRBJ2-5, with D unresolved. The better agreement between TRBJ2-7 and the DNA end casts doubt on the J call. The CDR3 totals 13 residues. CDR1 and CDR2 from the germline V gene are DFQATT and SNEGSKA (reference sequence). The CDR3 region has the DNA TGCAGTGCTAGAGATCTAGGCGTTCACGAGCAGTACTTC. Translation: CSARDLGVHEQYF.

A few counts support this clonotype. This chain connects TRBV7-3 to TRBJ2-3, with no clear D. Germline V CDR1 and CDR2: SGHTA, FQGTGA. The CDR3 covers 15 residues. Trimming removed 5 bases at V and 1 base at J, with 13 bases between. In DNA form, the CDR3 reads TGTGCCAGCAGCCCTGAATTAGTGCGCACAGATACGCAGTATTTT. The encoded protein is CASSPELVRTDTQYF.

This clonotype was counted a few times. The genes are TRBV7-2 and TRBJ2-1, with a possible D match to TRBD2 (6 bases). The CDR3 covers 15 residues. V gave up 5 bases and J gave up 9 bases, with 20 bases separating them. Looked up from germline, CDR1 is SGHTA and CDR2 is FQGNSA. For the CDR3, the DNA is TGTGCCAGCAGCATTAGTGGTGGGAGGATCGGTGAGCAGTTCTTC. As protein: CASSISGGRIGEQFF.

This clonotype came up a few times. CDR3 in amino acids: CASSFLVKEQYF. CDR3 in DNA: TGTGCCAGCAGTTTCTTAGTGAAGGAGCAGTACTTC. The chain joins TRBV28 to TRBJ2-5; D gene uncertain. The V and J ends lost 3 bases and 11 bases respectively, with 13 bases between them. The CDR3 is made up of 12 amino acids. CDR1 is MDHEN, CDR2 SYDVKM, per germline.

This CDR3 reads CASSPGLAKETQYF. As DNA, the CDR3 is TGTGCCAGCTCACCGGGACTAGCGAAAGAGACCCAGTACTTC. The gene calls are TRBV18 and TRBJ2-5; 10 nucleotides agree with TRBD2. Per germline, CDR1 KGHSH and CDR2 LQKENI. The junction had 1 base not matched to a gene; V was cut back by 3 bases and J by 3 bases. The CDR3 is 14 amino acids.

This chain connects TRBV2 to TRBJ2-3; unclear D gene. The CDR3 loop spans 12 amino acids. Germline V lookup: CDR1 SNHLY, CDR2 FYNNEI. With 7 bases removed from V and 0 bases from J, the gap between germline ends came to 5 bases. CDR3 region: CASTLSTDTQYF. The CDR3 coding sequence is TGTGCCAGCACCCTTAGCACAGATACGCAGTATTTT.

There are a few counts of this clonotype. This chain links TRBV7-9 with TRBJ2-5, with 8 bases lining up with TRBD2. Germline V CDR1 and CDR2: SEHNR, FQNEAQ (reference sequence). There are 15 residues in the CDR3. V gave up 6 bases and J gave up 0 bases; unmatched junction bases: 6. This CDR3 reads CASSFSGAYQETQYF. The DNA for the CDR3 is TGTGCCAGCAGTTTTAGCGGGGCGTACCAAGAGACCCAGTACTTC.

This clonotype was found once. The chain combines TRBV12-3 or TRBV12-4 with TRBJ2-3; 8 nucleotides align to TRBD2. The CDR3 covers 14 residues. V was clipped by 8 bases and J by 4 bases; unmatched bases: 8. The CDR3: CASRRGLGADTQYF. Written as DNA, the CDR3 is TGTGCCAGCCGCAGGGGACTAGGAGCAGATACGCAGTATTTT.

The rearrangement uses TRBV11-2 and TRBJ2-4; D possibly corresponds to TRBD1 (6 bases). Deletions cut 4 bases from V and 4 bases from J, with 11 bases between. The CDR3 sequence is 14 residues long. Per the germline V gene, CDR1 is SGHAT and CDR2 is FQNNGV. This CDR3 reads CASSSITGKNIQYF. Here the CDR3 DNA reads TGTGCCAGCAGCTCTATCACAGGGAAAAACATTCAGTACTTC.

This clonotype appeared a few times. In DNA, the CDR3 is TGCGCCAGCAGCCTTCGACTAACCGCCTACGAGCAGTACTTC. Its translation is CASSLRLTAYEQYF. The J gene is TRBJ2-7, the V gene TRBV4-1; D might be TRBD2 (5 bases). The germline gives CDR1 MGHRA, CDR2 YSYEKL. The CDR3 spans 14 residues. The germline V and J ends were trimmed by 4 bases and 2 bases, with 12 bases remaining between them.

V is TRBV14 and J is TRBJ2-2; D is unresolved. The CDR3 consists of 16 residues. Per the germline V gene, CDR1 is SGHDN and CDR2 is FVKESK. Trimming took off 7 bases at V and 1 base at J, with 16 bases between the two ends. The CDR3 spells CASTYGPQQNTGELFF. In nucleotides, the CDR3 is TGTGCCAGCACCTATGGCCCGCAGCAGAACACCGGGGAGCTGTTTTTT.

The CDR3 is CASSLGGRGDTDTQYF. CDR3 in DNA: TGTGCCAGCAGCTTGGGGGGAAGAGGGGACACAGATACGCAGTATTTT. This chain connects TRBV7-2 to TRBJ2-3; D is perhaps TRBD2 (6 bases). The germline V and J ends were trimmed by 3 bases and 2 bases, with 15 bases remaining between them. This CDR3 spans 16 amino acids. Germline loops: CDR1 SGHTA, CDR2 FQGNSA.

V usage is TRBV6-2 or TRBV6-3 and J usage is TRBJ2-7; TRBD2 agrees at 12 bases. V lost 8 bases, J lost 2 bases, and 10 bases stayed unmatched. This CDR3 contains 16 residues. Germline V gene sequence: CDR1 MNHEY, CDR2 SVGEGT. Here the CDR3 DNA reads TGTGCCAGCGGCACTAGCGGGAGGATAGGAGCCTACGAGCAGTACTTC. Amino acids: CASGTSGRIGAYEQYF.

The CDR3 region is CASSQEGTVYNEQYF. The CDR3, as DNA: TGTGCCAGCAGCCAAGAGGGGACAGTCTACAATGAGCAGTACTTC. The chain joins TRBV3-1 to TRBJ2-7; TRBD1 matches at 7 bases. This CDR3 spans 15 amino acids. Germline V gene lookup returns CDR1 LGHDT and CDR2 YNNKEL (reference sequence). V lost 0 bases to trimming and J lost 7 bases; unmatched junction nucleotides: 9.

This chain links TRBV29-1 with TRBJ2-4; 9 positions match TRBD1. Germline CDR1 and CDR2: SQVTM and ANQGSEA. The trim removed 5 bases at V and 13 bases at J, leaving 12 bases unmatched. This CDR3 has 13 amino acids. The DNA of the CDR3 is TGCAGCGTTAAGGTACAGGGGGCGGATGAGCAGTACTTC. Protein product: CSVKVQGADEQYF.

This clonotype appeared a few times. The gene calls are TRBV5-1 and TRBJ2-5, with D perhaps matching TRBD1 or TRBD2 (5 bases each). Germline-derived CDR1 and CDR2 are SGHRS and YFSETQ. V shed 2 bases and J shed 11 bases, with 25 bases lying between them. The CDR3 covers 16 residues. The CDR3 region is CASSLGSGPLPNEQYF. DNA for the CDR3: TGCGCCAGCAGCTTAGGGTCGGGACCCCTGCCTAATGAGCAGTACTTC.